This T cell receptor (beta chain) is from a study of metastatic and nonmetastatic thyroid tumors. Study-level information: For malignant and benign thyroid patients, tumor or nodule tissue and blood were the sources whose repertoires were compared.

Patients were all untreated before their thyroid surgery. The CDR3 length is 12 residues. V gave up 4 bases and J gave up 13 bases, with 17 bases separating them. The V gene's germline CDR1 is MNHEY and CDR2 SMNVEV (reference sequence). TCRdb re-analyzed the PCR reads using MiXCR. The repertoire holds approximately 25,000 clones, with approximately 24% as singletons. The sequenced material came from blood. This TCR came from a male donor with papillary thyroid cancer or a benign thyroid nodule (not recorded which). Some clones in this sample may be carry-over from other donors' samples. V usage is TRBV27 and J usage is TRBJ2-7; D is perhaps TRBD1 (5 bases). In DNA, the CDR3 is TGTGCCAGCAGTTCCGCAGGGTACGATCATTACTTC. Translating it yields CASSSAGYDHYF.